Shown below are 24 T cell receptor beta chains from a single sample sequenced in a study of blood T cell repertoires in COVID-19. The assay was immunoSEQ multiplex PCR, and TCRdb's table has in-frame clones only and misses some. The sample yields about 250,000 clones, around nine tenths seen once. The sequencing sample was made of peripheral blood. Receptor source: a man older than 75 with acute or convalescent COVID-19.

The chain links TRBV19 to TRBJ1-1, with D uncertain. The germline gives CDR1 LNHDA, CDR2 SQIVND (reference sequence). CDR3 length equals 15 residues. Trimming removed 1 base at V and 0 bases at J, with 9 bases between. The CDR3: CASSIGHSLNTEAFF. CDR3 bases: TGTGCCAGTAGTATAGGTCACAGTCTGAACACTGAAGCTTTCTTT.

This chain joins TRBV7-9 and TRBJ1-1, with a weak D call TRBD1 (5 bases). Germline CDR1 SEHNR, CDR2 FQNEAQ (reference sequence). With 5 bases removed from V and 1 base from J, the gap between germline ends came to 11 bases. This CDR3 is built from 14 residues. CDR3 residues: CASSVQERNTEAFF. DNA for the CDR3: TGTGCCAGCAGCGTACAGGAAAGGAACACTGAAGCTTTCTTT.

The CDR3 protein is CASSPRETYSTDTQYF. The DNA of the CDR3 is TGTGCCAGCTCACCACGAGAGACATATAGCACAGATACGCAGTATTTT. The chain carries TRBV18 and TRBJ2-3; no reliable D call. CDR1 and CDR2 (germline): KGHSH, LQKENI. V lost 1 base, J lost 0 bases, and 11 bases lay in between. The CDR3 runs 16 residues.

V gene TRBV18 combines with J gene TRBJ2-5; D unresolved. The germline gives CDR1 KGHSH, CDR2 LQKENI. Between the trimmed V and J ends, which lost 6 bases and 1 base, there was a span of 18 bases. The CDR3 totals 16 residues. The CDR3 here is CASSQRGVSAQETQYF. Here the CDR3 DNA reads TGTGCCAGCTCCCAGAGAGGCGTCTCGGCCCAAGAGACCCAGTACTTC.

The chain couples TRBV19 to TRBJ2-3; D not resolved. The germline CDR1 and CDR2 sequences are LNHDA and SQIVND (reference sequence). V gave up 3 bases and J gave up 2 bases, with 3 bases separating them. The CDR3 loop spans 12 amino acids. CDR3 DNA sequence: TGTGCCAGTAGTATTCACACAGATACGCAGTATTTT. Protein sequence: CASSIHTDTQYF.

V gene TRBV7-9 combines with J gene TRBJ1-4; maybe TRBD1 (6 bases). The ends were cut back, 6 bases at V and 2 bases at J, with 10 bases in the middle. The germline CDR1 and CDR2 sequences are SEHNR and FQNEAQ (reference sequence). The CDR3 contains 14 residues. CDR3 bases: TGTGCCAGCAGTTTACAGGGTACTAATGAAAAACTGTTTTTT. This gives the protein CASSLQGTNEKLFF.

The chain combines TRBV19 with TRBJ2-1; D unresolved. This CDR3 region has 17 residues. Germline loops: CDR1 LNHDA, CDR2 SQIVND (reference sequence). Deletions cut 3 bases from V and 4 bases from J, with 19 bases between. This chain's CDR3 is CASSITYQAVRYNEQFF. DNA for the CDR3: TGTGCCAGTAGTATTACGTACCAGGCAGTCCGTTACAATGAGCAGTTCTTC.

The chain links TRBV11-1 to TRBJ2-5; 8 nucleotides line up with TRBD2. Looked up from germline, CDR1 is SGHAT and CDR2 is FQDESV (reference sequence). The CDR3 is 14 residues long. Trimming took 4 bases from V and 4 from J; bases not matched to a gene: 5. CDR3 sequence: CASSSSGGRETQYF. Written as DNA, the CDR3 is TGTGCCAGCAGCTCCTCGGGGGGGAGAGAGACCCAGTACTTC.

The chain has TRBV9 and TRBJ2-3; D not certain. Looked up from germline, CDR1 is SGDLS and CDR2 is YYNGEE. Between the trimmed V and J ends, which lost 0 bases and 0 bases, there was a span of 5 bases. The CDR3 runs to 14 residues. The CDR3 bases are TGTGCCAGCAGCGTAGTACAAAGCACAGATACGCAGTATTTT. This sequence encodes CASSVVQSTDTQYF.

The V gene is TRBV19, the J gene TRBJ2-5, with a tentative D call TRBD2 (6 bases). Germline values: CDR1 LNHDA, CDR2 SQIVND (reference sequence). The germline V and J ends were trimmed by 6 bases and 6 bases, with 17 bases remaining between them. This CDR3 has 14 residues. The chain's CDR3 is CASRRDGGGKTQYF. Written as DNA, the CDR3 is TGTGCCAGTAGGAGGGACGGCGGCGGGAAGACCCAGTACTTC.

This clone was picked up a small number of times. The chain carries TRBV6-4 and TRBJ2-2, with a possible D match to TRBD1 (6 bases). The CDR3 totals 13 residues. Germline values: CDR1 MRHNA, CDR2 SNTAGT. Trimming shortened V by 6 bases and J by 7 bases, and 12 bases separated the two germline ends. As DNA, the CDR3 is TGTGCCAGCAGAGGACAGATCGGCGGGGAGCTGTTTTTT. This sequence encodes CASRGQIGGELFF.

The genes are TRBV4-1 and TRBJ2-7; D not resolved. Between the trimmed V and J ends, which lost 4 bases and 0 bases, there was a span of 7 bases. Germline values: CDR1 MGHRA, CDR2 YSYEKL. The CDR3 contains 13 residues. The CDR3 coding sequence is TGCGCCAGCAGCCTCGAGCACTCCTACGAGCAGTACTTC. Amino acid sequence: CASSLEHSYEQYF.

The V and J genes are TRBV15 and TRBJ2-2, with 10 positions matching TRBD2. This CDR3 contains 15 residues. V dropped 5 bases and J dropped 4; count of bases not matched to a gene: 4. Looked up from germline, CDR1 is LNHNV and CDR2 is YYDKDF (reference sequence). The CDR3 protein is CATSPLAGVTGELFF. In DNA, the CDR3 is TGTGCCACCAGCCCCCTAGCGGGAGTCACCGGGGAGCTGTTTTTT.

This clone was seen a few times. The chain links TRBV7-6 to TRBJ2-2; 9 positions agree with TRBD1. The germline gives CDR1 SGHVS, CDR2 FNYEAQ. The length of the CDR3 is 15 residues. With V trimmed by 3 bases and J by 4 bases, 3 bases remained unmatched. CDR3 in amino acids: CASSLGQGGTGELFF. Written as DNA, the CDR3 is TGTGCCAGCAGCTTGGGACAGGGAGGCACCGGGGAGCTGTTTTTT.

V and J are TRBV4-1 and TRBJ1-5; TRBD1 matches 7 bases. V lost 3 bases to trimming and J lost 0 bases; unmatched junction nucleotides: 2. CDR3 length: 15 residues. Germline CDR1 is MGHRA and CDR2 is YSYEKL. CDR3 sequence reads: CASSQPGGSNQPQHF. The CDR3 DNA sequence: TGCGCCAGCAGCCAGCCAGGGGGTAGCAATCAGCCCCAGCATTTT.

This clone was recorded a few times. The rearrangement joins TRBV5-1 to TRBJ1-1; 8 nucleotides agree with TRBD1. The length of the CDR3 is 14 residues. Germline V CDR1 and CDR2: SGHRS, YFSETQ. V lost 6 bases and J lost 4; bases outside the gene matches: 8. The CDR3 here is CASTQQGGSTEAFF. The DNA of the CDR3 is TGCGCCAGCACCCAACAGGGGGGATCCACTGAAGCTTTCTTT.

This clone occurred a few times. The rearrangement links TRBV10-3 to TRBJ1-3; a possible D gene is TRBD1 (6 bases). Germline assignment: CDR1 ENHRY and CDR2 SYGVKD. The germline V and J ends were trimmed by 0 bases and 0 bases, with 12 bases remaining between them. The CDR3 runs 17 residues. The CDR3 bases are TGTGCCATCAGTGAGTCGATCCAGGGGAGCTCTGGAAACACCATATATTTT. The encoded protein is CAISESIQGSSGNTIYF.

This clone was seen once. The V and J genes are TRBV9 and TRBJ2-3; D unresolved. V was clipped by 0 bases and J by 2 bases, with 10 bases between them. The CDR3 contains 15 residues. Germline CDR1 and CDR2: SGDLS and YYNGEE. CDR3 region: CASSVDQQATDTQYF. The CDR3 region has the DNA TGTGCCAGCAGCGTAGACCAGCAGGCCACAGATACGCAGTATTTT.

This chain links TRBV7-3 with TRBJ2-1; 8 nucleotides align to TRBD2. The V and J ends lost 3 bases and 8 bases, in that order; junction bases with no gene match: 0. Germline V gives CDR1 SGHTA, CDR2 FQGTGA. The CDR3 has 12 amino acids. CDR3 DNA sequence: TGTGCCAGCAGCTTCGGGGGGGATGAGCAGTTCTTC. Translating gives CASSFGGDEQFF.

This chain connects TRBV28 to TRBJ1-2; D may be TRBD1 (5 bases). Germline-derived CDR1 and CDR2 are MDHEN and SYDVKM. V was pared by 4 bases and J by 2 bases, with 11 bases between. The CDR3 totals 14 residues. This chain's CDR3 is CASSSTRDNYGYTF. Here the CDR3 DNA reads TGTGCCAGCAGTTCGACTAGGGACAACTATGGCTACACCTTC.

This clone has a single count. V is TRBV7-2 and J is TRBJ2-7; no reliable D call. Germline CDR1 and CDR2: SGHTA and FQGNSA. This CDR3 region has 11 residues. V was clipped by 5 bases and J by 7 bases, with 9 bases between them. CDR3 coding DNA: TGTGCCAGCAGCCGCTTAGAAGAGCAGTACTTC. This codes for CASSRLEEQYF.

V gene TRBV9 combines with J gene TRBJ1-1, with D unresolved. This CDR3 is built from 15 residues. Germline V gene data show CDR1 as SGDLS and CDR2 as YYNGEE. Trimming stripped 0 bases from V and 3 bases from J, with 12 bases between. CDR3 sequence (DNA): TGTGCCAGCAGCGTAGTTGGAGCTGATTACACTGAAGCTTTCTTT. It translates to CASSVVGADYTEAFF. The whole variable domain, remainder taken from reference TRBV9 and TRBJ1-1, is DSGVTQTPKHLITATGQRVTLRCSPRSGDLSVYWYQQSLDQGLQFLIQYYNGEERAKGNILERFSAQQFPDLHSELNLSSLELGDSALYFCASSVVGADYTEAFFGQGTRLTVV.

The chain is built from TRBV19 and TRBJ1-5, with D possibly being TRBD1 (5 bases). The CDR3 is 16 residues long. Germline V gene lookup returns CDR1 LNHDA and CDR2 SQIVND (reference sequence). V gave up 7 bases and J gave up 1 base, with 17 bases separating them. DNA for the CDR3: TGTGCCAGTACCGCGGGCGGTGGGGGGAGCAATCAGCCCCAGCATTTT. This sequence encodes CASTAGGGGSNQPQHF.

The chain has TRBV28 and TRBJ2-7; TRBD1 matches at 9 bases. This CDR3 comprises 15 residues. Germline trimming cut 7 bases from V and 3 bases from J; bases unmatched to any gene: 10. From germline, CDR1 is MDHEN and CDR2 SYDVKM. The chain's CDR3 is CASKRWGQGYYEQYF. The CDR3 DNA reads as TGTGCCAGCAAAAGGTGGGGACAGGGCTACTACGAGCAGTACTTC. Complete variable domain (other parts from reference TRBV28 and TRBJ2-7): DVKVTQSSRYLVKRTGEKVFLECVQDMDHENMFWYRQDPGLGLRLIYFSYDVKMKEKGDIPEGYSVSREKKERFSLILESASTNQTSMYLCASKRWGQGYYEQYFGPGTRLTVT.